The sequence of this T cell receptor beta chain was determined in a study of blood T cell repertoires in COVID-19. Whole-study context: T cells, B-cell-depleted T cells, or PBMCs supplied cDNA or gDNA.

At least ten counts were recorded for this clone. Sequenced by immunoSEQ multiplex PCR; TCRdb stores in-frame clones only, minus some. The sample has a few hundred thousand clones; roughly 88% are singletons. Germline CDR1 and CDR2: ENHRY and SYGVKD. V lost 3 bases, J lost 5 bases, and 13 bases lay in between. The CDR3 extends over 14 amino acids. The source is a man aged 30 to 45 who had recovered from COVID-19. The V and J genes are TRBV10-3 and TRBJ1-1; a weak D match, TRBD1 (6 bases). The sample comprised PBMCs or T cells enriched from blood (not recorded which). CDR3 DNA: TGTGCCATCAGTGACCACGATGACAGGACTGAAGCTTTCTTT. Its translation is CAISDHDDRTEAFF.